The entry below describes one T cell receptor beta chain. This table comes from immunoSEQ multiplex PCR, and its TCRdb copy is limited to in-frame clones, with some not included. Found here are about 92,000 clones, 75% to 85% of them singletons; the top ten hold 10%. The entry originates in a study of blood T cell repertoires in COVID-19. The CDR3 totals 12 residues. V lost 5 bases, J lost 11 bases, and 7 bases stayed unmatched. Germline V lookup: CDR1 SGHVS, CDR2 FQNEAQ. The chain couples TRBV7-8 to TRBJ2-7; 9 bases map to TRBD1. The sequenced material came from peripheral blood. The origin of this receptor is a woman aged 70-85 years with acute or convalescent COVID-19. The CDR3 coding sequence is TGTGCCAGCAGCCCCGGGACAGGGAGGAAGTACTTC. Its translation is CASSPGTGRKYF.